These 8 T cell receptor beta chains originate from one sample sequenced in a study of early T cells in non-severe SARS-CoV-2 infection (TCRdb year 2021). Libraries were constructed by 5' RACE. TCRdb records NextSeq 500 as the sequencer. Using fastp at Q25 and MiXCR, TCRdb reprocessed the public reads and kept productive beta chains. Each entry is one CDR3 protein sequence, shown with its most common DNA and genes. The sample contains tens of thousands of distinct CDR3 sequences, roughly 17% of them found a single time. The top ten clones comprise 4.5% to 6.5% of the sample. The sequencing here drew on whole blood, taken at baseline. Source of these receptors: an adult who was a healthcare worker with PCR-confirmed SARS-CoV-2 infection or an uninfected control (not recorded which).

This clonotype has a handful of counts. This sequence joins TRBV5-1 and TRBJ2-7, with no clear D. The V and J ends lost 7 bases and 4 bases respectively, with 21 bases between them. The CDR3 is 15 amino acids. Germline values: CDR1 SGHRS, CDR2 YFSETQ. The CDR3 sequence is CASSPDGAEVYEQYF. The CDR3, as DNA: TGCGCCAGCTCTCCGGACGGCGCCGAGGTGTACGAGCAGTACTTC.

V is TRBV5-4 and J is TRBJ2-3; 10 positions match TRBD2. Germline assignment: CDR1 SGHNT and CDR2 YYREEE (reference sequence). The J segment lost 8 bases and the V segment lost 4 bases, leaving 7 bases of the junction unmatched. CDR3 length equals 14 residues. The CDR3, as DNA: TGTGCCAGCAGCGAGGGGACTAGCGCCGGTACGCAGTATTTT. Its protein product is CASSEGTSAGTQYF.

This clonotype came up a few times. J is TRBJ1-1 and V is TRBV27, with no clear D. Trimming left V 7 bases short and J 1 base short, with 10 bases between. CDR1 is MNHEY and CDR2 is SMNVEV in the germline V gene (reference sequence). The length of the CDR3 is 13 residues. The CDR3 sequence is CASKELTNTEAFF. CDR3 in DNA: TGTGCCAGCAAAGAGCTTACGAACACTGAAGCTTTCTTT.

The chain uses TRBV6-5 and TRBJ1-1; no clear D gene. V was trimmed by 3 bases and J by 11 bases, leaving 16 bases between them. From germline, CDR1 is MNHEY and CDR2 SVGAGI. The CDR3 runs 13 residues. For the CDR3, the DNA is TGTGCCAGCAGTTATAATTCGGAGGAAAGGGCTTTCTTT. Its protein product is CASSYNSEERAFF.

This clonotype appeared a few times. The V gene is TRBV6-5, the J gene TRBJ1-1, with D perhaps matching TRBD1 (5 bases). Germline loops: CDR1 MNHEY, CDR2 SVGAGI. V lost 10 bases to trimming and J lost 2 bases, with 14 bases between them. This CDR3 has 13 amino acids. The CDR3 sequence: CAIGAGRNTEAFF. CDR3 bases: TGTGCCATCGGGGCAGGCAGAAACACTGAAGCTTTCTTT.

The chain is built from TRBV6-4 and TRBJ1-1; D gene ambiguous. The germline V gene encodes CDR1 MRHNA and CDR2 SNTAGT. V was shortened by 3 bases and J by 5 bases, with 4 bases between the two germline ends. The CDR3 has 11 residues. CDR3 coding DNA: TGTGCCAGCAGTGATGGTACTGAAGCTTTCTTT. Translating gives CASSDGTEAFF.

This clonotype showed up many times. The chain has TRBV6-5 and TRBJ1-2; a possible D gene is TRBD1 (6 bases). Germline-derived CDR1 and CDR2 are MNHEY and SVGAGI. The V and J ends lost 6 bases and 6 bases respectively, with 14 bases between them. The CDR3 length is 13 residues. DNA for the CDR3: TGTGCCAGCAGCCGCTCAGGGGCCGATGGCTACACCTTC. Its protein product is CASSRSGADGYTF.

This clonotype was recorded at least ten times. The chain combines TRBV14 with TRBJ2-7; 12 nucleotides align to TRBD1. The CDR3 is made up of 14 amino acids. Trimming cost V 6 bases and J 5 bases; bases outside gene matches: 5. The germline V gene encodes CDR1 SGHDN and CDR2 FVKESK. The CDR3 here is CASRGQGASDEQYF. The CDR3 DNA sequence: TGTGCCAGCAGGGGACAGGGGGCTTCCGACGAGCAGTACTTC.